This T cell receptor beta chain is drawn from a study of cytomegalovirus exposure and HLA in healthy donors. Findings and caveats of the study: Accurate prediction of HLA-A and HLA-B alleles (for most subjects) was reportedly achieved from TCR beta sequences. A later analysis by the authors found several of the most significant clusters apparently linked to common viral pathogens.

The CDR3 is 12 amino acids. The germline gives CDR1 SGDLS, CDR2 YYNGEE. V was clipped by 7 bases and J by 1 base, with 8 bases between them. To note about this clone: The antigen is not known.

Primers included in the PCR were 60 Vbeta and 13 Jbeta primers. Some clones are missing from TCRdb's copy, which holds only in-frame ones; the method was immunoSEQ multiplex PCR. Of about 170,000 clones listed, more than 65% are singletons. Though nominally healthy at sampling, donors likely had unrecorded immune exposures. Sequencing input: PBMCs. This chain links TRBV9 with TRBJ1-2; D is uncertain. This clonotype was obtained from a male donor in good health and CMV-seronegative. The CDR3 DNA reads as TGTGCCAGCGCGCTTGGTAACTATGGCTACACCTTC. Its translation is CASALGNYGYTF.